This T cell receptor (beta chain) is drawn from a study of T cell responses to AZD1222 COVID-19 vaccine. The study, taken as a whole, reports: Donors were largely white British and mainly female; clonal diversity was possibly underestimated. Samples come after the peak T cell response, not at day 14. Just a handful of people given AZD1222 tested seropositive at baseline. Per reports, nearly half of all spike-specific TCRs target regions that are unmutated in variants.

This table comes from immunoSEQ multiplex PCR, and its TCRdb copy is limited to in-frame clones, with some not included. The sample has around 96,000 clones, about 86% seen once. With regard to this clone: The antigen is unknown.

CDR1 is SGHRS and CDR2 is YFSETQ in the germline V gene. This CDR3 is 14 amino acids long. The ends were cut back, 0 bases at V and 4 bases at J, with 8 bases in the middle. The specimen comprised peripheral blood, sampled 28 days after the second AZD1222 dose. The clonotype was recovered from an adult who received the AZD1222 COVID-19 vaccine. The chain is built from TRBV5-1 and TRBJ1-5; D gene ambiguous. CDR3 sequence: CASSLEGPNQPQHF. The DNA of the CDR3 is TGCGCCAGCAGCTTGGAAGGCCCTAATCAGCCCCAGCATTTT.